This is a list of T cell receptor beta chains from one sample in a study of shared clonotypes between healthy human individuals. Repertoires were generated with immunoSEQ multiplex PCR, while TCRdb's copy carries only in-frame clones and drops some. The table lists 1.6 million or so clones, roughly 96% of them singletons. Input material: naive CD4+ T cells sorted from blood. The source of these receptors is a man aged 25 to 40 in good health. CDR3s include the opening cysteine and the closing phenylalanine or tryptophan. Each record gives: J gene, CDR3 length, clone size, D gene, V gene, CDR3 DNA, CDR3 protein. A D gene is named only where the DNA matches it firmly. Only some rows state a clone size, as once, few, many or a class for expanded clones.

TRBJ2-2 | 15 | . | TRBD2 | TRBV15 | TGTGCCACCAGCATTAAACCTGGGGGGGCCGGGGAGCTGTTTTTT | CATSIKPGGAGELFF
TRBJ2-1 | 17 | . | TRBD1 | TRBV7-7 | TGTGCTAGCAGCCTAGATAGGCCAGGGGGCTGGGACAATGAGCAGTTCTTC | CASSLDRPGGWDNEQFF
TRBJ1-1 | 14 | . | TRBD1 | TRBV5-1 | TGCGCCAGCAGCGTAAACAGGGGGAACACTGAAGCTTTCTTT | CASSVNRGNTEAFF
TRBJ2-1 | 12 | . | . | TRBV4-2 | TGTGCCAGCAGCCAATATCCCACTGAGCAGTTCTTC | CASSQYPTEQFF
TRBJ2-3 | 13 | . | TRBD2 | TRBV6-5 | TGTGCCAGCAGTTACTCACGGGGGGGTACGCAGTATTTT | CASSYSRGGTQYF
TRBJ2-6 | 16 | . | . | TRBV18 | TGTGCCAGCTCACAGAGTCGGGATGCTGGGGCCAACGTCCTGACTTTC | CASSQSRDAGANVLTF
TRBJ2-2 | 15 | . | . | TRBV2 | TGTGCCAGCAGTGAAGCGCCCACAGCGGACGGGGAGCTGTTTTTT | CASSEAPTADGELFF
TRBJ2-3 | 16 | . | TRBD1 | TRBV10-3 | TGTGCCATCAGTCCCGGGACAGGTCGCGCTGCAGATACGCAGTATTTT | CAISPGTGRAADTQYF
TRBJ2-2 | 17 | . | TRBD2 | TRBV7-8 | TGTGCCAGCAGCTTAGGAGGACTAGCGGTTAACACCGGGGAGCTGTTTTTT | CASSLGGLAVNTGELFF
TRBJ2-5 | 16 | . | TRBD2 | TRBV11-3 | TGTGCCAGCAGCTTAGGTGTAGCGGGACCCCAAGAGACCCAGTACTTC | CASSLGVAGPQETQYF
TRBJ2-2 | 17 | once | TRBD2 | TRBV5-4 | TGTGCCAGCAGCCCCCCAATAGCGGGAGTAAATACCGGGGAGCTGTTTTTT | CASSPPIAGVNTGELFF
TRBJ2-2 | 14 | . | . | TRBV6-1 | TGTGCCAGCAGTGATCAGGGTGGCACCGGGGAGCTGTTTTTT | CASSDQGGTGELFF
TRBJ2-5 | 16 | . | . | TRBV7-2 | TGTGCCAGCACCTTGGGGCAGGGCTGGGGTCGAGAGACCCAGTACTTC | CASTLGQGWGRETQYF
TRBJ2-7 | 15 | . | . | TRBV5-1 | TGCGCCAGCAGCTTGGGAGGAGGGGTATCTAACGAGCAGTACTTC | CASSLGGGVSNEQYF
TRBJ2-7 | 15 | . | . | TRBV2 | TGTGCCAGCAGTCCGATCTGGGGTAGCGGAAGCGAGCAGTACTTC | CASSPIWGSGSEQYF
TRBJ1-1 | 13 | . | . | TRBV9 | TGTGCCAGCAGCGTGCAACTGAACACTGAAGCTTTCTTT | CASSVQLNTEAFF
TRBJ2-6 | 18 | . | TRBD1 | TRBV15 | TGTGCCACCAGCATCCGGGACAGGGATTCGGCTGGGGCCAACGTCCTGACTTTC | CATSIRDRDSAGANVLTF
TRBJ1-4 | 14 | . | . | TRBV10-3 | TGTGCCACCCGCTTGGGAGGAAATAATGAAAAACTGTTTTTT | CATRLGGNNEKLFF
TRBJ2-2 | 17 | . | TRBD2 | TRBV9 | TGTGCCAGCAGCGTTGGTACTAGCGGGAGTGGGCCCGGGGAGCTGTTTTTT | CASSVGTSGSGPGELFF
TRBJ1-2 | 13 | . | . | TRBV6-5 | TGTGCCAGCGCTACACCAGGGACCCGCGGCTACACCTTC | CASATPGTRGYTF
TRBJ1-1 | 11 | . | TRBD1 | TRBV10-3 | TGTGCCATCAGTGACGACAGGGGACCTTTCTTT | CAISDDRGPFF
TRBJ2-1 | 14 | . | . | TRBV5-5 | TGTGCCAGCAGCTTGGGCAGGAACCTCAATGAGCAGTTCTTC | CASSLGRNLNEQFF
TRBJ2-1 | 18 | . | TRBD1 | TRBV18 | TGTGCCAGCTCATCGGGACAGGGGGCGCGGTCCAGGTTGGGTATCCAGTTCTTC | CASSSGQGARSRLGIQFF
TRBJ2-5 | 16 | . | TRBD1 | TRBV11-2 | TGTGCCAGCAGCCATGGGCGCAGGGGGCTAAGAGAGACCCAGTACTTC | CASSHGRRGLRETQYF
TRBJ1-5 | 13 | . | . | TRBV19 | TGTGCCAGTCGAAACGACCCTTGGGGGTTCCAGCATTTT | CASRNDPWGFQHF
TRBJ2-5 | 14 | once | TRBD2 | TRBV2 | TGTGCCAGCGCACCGGGACTAGAAGAAGAGACCCAGTACTTC | CASAPGLEEETQYF
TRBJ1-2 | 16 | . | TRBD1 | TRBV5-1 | TGCGCCAGCAGCCTAGGGGACAGACGGACTAACTATGGCTACACCTTC | CASSLGDRRTNYGYTF
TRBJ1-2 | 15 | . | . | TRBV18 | TGTGCCAGCTCACCACCGTCACCTGTGAACTATGGCTACACCTTC | CASSPPSPVNYGYTF
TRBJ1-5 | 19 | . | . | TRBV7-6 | TGTGCCAGCAGCTTAGCGTTTCGGAAGAGGGGATATAGCAATCAGCCCCAGCATTTT | CASSLAFRKRGYSNQPQHF
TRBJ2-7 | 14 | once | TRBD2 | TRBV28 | TGTGCCAGCAGGGCAGGACTAGCGTCCTACGAGCAGTACTTC | CASRAGLASYEQYF
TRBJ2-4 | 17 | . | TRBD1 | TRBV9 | TGTGCCAGCAGCGGACCTGACAGGGCTTACGGCAAAAACATTCAGTACTTC | CASSGPDRAYGKNIQYF
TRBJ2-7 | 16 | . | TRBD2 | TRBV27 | TGTGCCAGCAGTACGATAGCGGGAGGTAATTACTTGGCGCAGTACTTC | CASSTIAGGNYLAQYF
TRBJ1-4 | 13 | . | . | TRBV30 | TGTGCCTGGAGTAGTCAGGGCAGGGAAAAACTGTTTTTT | CAWSSQGREKLFF
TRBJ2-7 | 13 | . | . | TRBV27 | TGTGCCAGCAGTTTATCGAGGTCCTACGAGCAGTACTTC | CASSLSRSYEQYF
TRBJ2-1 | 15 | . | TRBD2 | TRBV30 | TGTGCCTGGAGTTTGCGAGCGGGAGGAATAAATGAGCAGTTCTTC | CAWSLRAGGINEQFF
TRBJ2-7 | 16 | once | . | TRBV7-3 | TGTGCCAGCAGCTTTTTGAGCTTGGCAGGGGATAACGAGCAGTACTTC | CASSFLSLAGDNEQYF
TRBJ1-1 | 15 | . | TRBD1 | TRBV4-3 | TGCGCCAGCAGCCATCTACAGGGGAGGAACACTGAAGCTTTCTTT | CASSHLQGRNTEAFF
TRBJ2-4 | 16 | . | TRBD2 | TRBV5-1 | TGCGCCAGCAGCTCAAGACTAGCTGAGGCCAAAAACATTCAGTACTTC | CASSSRLAEAKNIQYF
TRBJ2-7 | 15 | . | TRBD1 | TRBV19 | TGTGCCAGTAGTAGGGAACCGGGACAGGGATACGAGCAGTACTTC | CASSREPGQGYEQYF
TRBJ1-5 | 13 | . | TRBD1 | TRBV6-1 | TGTGCCAGCAGCCAACAGGGGACCCAGCCCCAGCATTTT | CASSQQGTQPQHF
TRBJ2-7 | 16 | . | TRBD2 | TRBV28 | TGTGCCAGCAGCTTGACTAGCGGGAGGCTCAGGGCCGAGCAGTACTTC | CASSLTSGRLRAEQYF
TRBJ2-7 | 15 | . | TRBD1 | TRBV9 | TGTGCCAGCAGCGCCTCCGGGACAGGGGGGCACGAGCAGTACTTC | CASSASGTGGHEQYF
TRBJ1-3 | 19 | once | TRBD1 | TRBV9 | TGTGCCAGCAGCGTAGAGTCCCGCTACCACAGGGGCTCTGGAAACACCATATATTTT | CASSVESRYHRGSGNTIYF
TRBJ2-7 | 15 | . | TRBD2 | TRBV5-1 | TGCGCCAGCAGCTTGGGCAGCGGGGGGACCTACGAGCAGTACTTC | CASSLGSGGTYEQYF
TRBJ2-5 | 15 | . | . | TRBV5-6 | TGTGCCAGCAGCGGGATTAGACCTAAACAAGAGACCCAGTACTTC | CASSGIRPKQETQYF